In this sample, the clone carrying this T cell receptor beta chain turned up a few times. The sample is drawn from a study of radiotherapy plus CTLA-4 blockade in lung cancer. Assay used: immunoSEQ multiplex PCR; TCRdb lists only in-frame clones, some missing. The repertoire holds 65,000 to 70,000 clones, with around 80% as singletons. The CDR3 has 15 residues. The V gene lost 0 bases and the J gene lost 5 bases, with 11 bases spanning the gap. Germline CDR1 and CDR2: MGHRA and YSYEKL. This clonotype originated in a human donor with non-small cell lung cancer who had a complete response to radiotherapy plus ipilimumab. Source: peripheral blood, taken from a patient treated with radiotherapy plus ipilimumab. The gene calls are TRBV4-1 and TRBJ2-1; tentatively, D is TRBD1 (6 bases). The CDR3 spells CASSQDRDMDNEQFF. CDR3 sequence (DNA): TGCGCCAGCAGCCAAGATAGGGACATGGACAATGAGCAGTTCTTC.